The rows below give T cell receptor delta chains drawn from one sample of a study of gamma-delta chains in newborns, infants, children. TCRdb used CATT to re-call clones from the reads. The sample includes roughly 5,000 delta-chain clones, about 4% of them seen just once. The sample was blood. These receptors were collected from a child who was a newborn, infant or young child, either healthy, febrile or measles-vaccinated (not recorded which). Each CDR3 is given with its conserved first and last residue. The order of the fields is J gene, clone size, D gene, V gene, CDR3 DNA, CDR3 protein. D genes are given only for firm matches. Size is omitted from some rows. Given values are once, few, many or a class for expanded clones.

J gene: TRDJ3
clone size: few
D gene: -
V gene: TRDV1
CDR3 DNA: TGTGCTCTTGGGGATTCGGTACTTGGGGGCCCCCGACAGATGTTTTTC
CDR3 protein: CALGDSVLGGPRQMFF

J gene: TRDJ1
clone size: -
D gene: TRDD3
V gene: TRDV1
CDR3 DNA: TGTGCTCTTGGGGAACCACGGACCCTTCCTCCAGTACTGGGGGATAGAAGGCAGGTTGTAGGTCTCTTCGGTAAACTCATCTTT
CDR3 protein: CALGEPRTLPPVLGDRRQVVGLFGKLIF

J gene: TRDJ1
clone size: few
D gene: TRDD3
V gene: TRDV1
CDR3 DNA: TGTGCTCTTGGGGAACTAGGGGGGGATACTGGGTACACCGATAAGCTCATCTTT
CDR3 protein: CALGELGGDTGYTDKLIF

J gene: TRDJ3
clone size: large
D gene: TRDD3
V gene: TRDV2
CDR3 DNA: TGTGCCTGTGACGTACTGGGGGATATGAGCTCCTGGGACACCCGACAGATGTTTTTC
CDR3 protein: CACDVLGDMSSWDTRQMFF

J gene: TRDJ2
clone size: medium-sized
D gene: TRDD3
V gene: TRDV1
CDR3 DNA: TGTGCTCTTGGGTTTCACTGGGGGATACGCTCTTTGACAGCACAACTCTTCTTT
CDR3 protein: CALGFHWGIRSLTAQLFF

J gene: TRDJ1
clone size: medium-sized
D gene: TRDD3
V gene: TRDV1
CDR3 DNA: TGTGCTCTTGGCCCTAAAACCCGAGGCTGGGGGATACTCGATCTCGACGATAAACTCATCTTT
CDR3 protein: CALGPKTRGWGILDLDDKLIF

J gene: TRDJ1
clone size: -
D gene: TRDD3
V gene: TRDV1
CDR3 DNA: TGTGCTCTTGGGGAACTCTTTCGAAGTACTGGGGGGCGGTACACCGATAAACTCATCTTT
CDR3 protein: CALGELFRSTGGRYTDKLIF

J gene: TRDJ1
clone size: -
D gene: TRDD3
V gene: TRDV2
CDR3 DNA: TGTGCCTGTGACACACTGGGGGTTCGCACCGATAAACTCATCTTT
CDR3 protein: CACDTLGVRTDKLIF

J gene: TRDJ3
clone size: medium-sized
D gene: TRDD3
V gene: TRDV1
CDR3 DNA: TGTGCTCTTGGGGAACTCCCCTTACTACTCCCATTTGGACTGGGGGATACCTCCTGGGACACCCGACAGATGTTTTTC
CDR3 protein: CALGELPLLLPFGLGDTSWDTRQMFF

J gene: TRDJ1
clone size: medium-sized
D gene: -
V gene: TRDV1
CDR3 DNA: TGTGCTCTTGGGGAACTACCCTCCTACGATGGGGGACGCTACTACACCGATAAACTCATCTTT
CDR3 protein: CALGELPSYDGGRYYTDKLIF

J gene: TRDJ2
clone size: medium-sized
D gene: TRDD3
V gene: TRDV1
CDR3 DNA: TGTGCTCTTGGGATACTTTCCTTCTTCACCTTGGGGGAGCCAGCTTTGACAGCACAACTCTTCTTT
CDR3 protein: CALGILSFFTLGEPALTAQLFF

J gene: TRDJ1
clone size: -
D gene: -
V gene: TRDV2
CDR3 DNA: TGTGCCTGTGACACCGGGAGGGATTTTATCGATAAACTCATCTTT
CDR3 protein: CACDTGRDFIDKLIF

J gene: TRDJ3
clone size: large
D gene: TRDD3
V gene: TRDV2
CDR3 DNA: TGTGCCTGTGACGATAAGGGGATACTGAGCTCCTGGGACACCCGACAGATGTTTTTC
CDR3 protein: CACDDKGILSSWDTRQMFF

J gene: TRDJ2
clone size: large
D gene: TRDD3
V gene: TRDV1
CDR3 DNA: TGTGCTCTTGGGAAGACACTTCCTTCCGACTTACTGGGGGTCGTGACAGCACAACTCTTCTTT
CDR3 protein: CALGKTLPSDLLGVVTAQLFF

J gene: TRDJ1
clone size: few
D gene: TRDD3
V gene: TRDV1
CDR3 DNA: TGTGCTCTTGGGGAAGGGTGGGGGCTACCTACAGGTAACTGGGGTCCCAAATACACCGATAAACTCATCTTT
CDR3 protein: CALGEGWGLPTGNWGPKYTDKLIF

J gene: TRDJ1
clone size: large
D gene: -
V gene: TRDV2
CDR3 DNA: TGTGCCTGTGACACCGTGGGGACCCTGTACACCGATAAACTCATCTTT
CDR3 protein: CACDTVGTLYTDKLIF

J gene: TRDJ3
clone size: -
D gene: -
V gene: TRDV2
CDR3 DNA: TGTGCCTGTGACACCGTAGGGGCTATAATCTCCTGGGACACCCGACAGATGTTTTTC
CDR3 protein: CACDTVGAIISWDTRQMFF

J gene: TRDJ1
clone size: -
D gene: TRDD3
V gene: TRDV2
CDR3 DNA: TGTGCCTGTGACACGATGGGGGATAAGATGAACGATAAACTCATCTTT
CDR3 protein: CACDTMGDKMNDKLIF

J gene: TRDJ1
clone size: large
D gene: -
V gene: TRDV3
CDR3 DNA: TGTGCCTTTCCCTCCTTGTACTGGGAGTACACCGATAAACTCATCTTT
CDR3 protein: CAFPSLYWEYTDKLIF

J gene: TRDJ3
clone size: few
D gene: -
V gene: TRDV1
CDR3 DNA: TGTGCTCTTGGGGAAGGTCTGGGTGACCATCGCTCCTGGGACACCCGACAGATGTTTTTC
CDR3 protein: CALGEGLGDHRSWDTRQMFF

J gene: TRDJ3
clone size: large
D gene: TRDD3
V gene: TRDV1
CDR3 DNA: TGTGCTCTTGGGGAACTCTGGGGGAGCTCCTGGGACACCCGACAGATGTTTTTC
CDR3 protein: CALGELWGSSWDTRQMFF

J gene: TRDJ1
clone size: large
D gene: -
V gene: TRDV3
CDR3 DNA: TGTGCCTCCAACTTCCTACTGGGGGACCAATGCCCCGATAAACTCATCTTT
CDR3 protein: CASNFLLGDQCPDKLIF

J gene: TRDJ1
clone size: medium-sized
D gene: TRDD3
V gene: TRDV1
CDR3 DNA: TGTGCTCTTGGGGGCGCACCGCGATTTCTCTTCGTACTGGGGGATAACCCCGATAAACTCATCTTT
CDR3 protein: CALGGAPRFLFVLGDNPDKLIF

J gene: TRDJ1
clone size: -
D gene: TRDD3
V gene: TRDV3
CDR3 DNA: TGTGCCTTTAGTAGCCCTAACCGTTTACTGGGGGATACGCGTACCACCGATAAACTCATCTTT
CDR3 protein: CAFSSPNRLLGDTRTTDKLIF

J gene: TRDJ1
clone size: large
D gene: TRDD3
V gene: TRDV1
CDR3 DNA: TGTGCTCTTGGGGAACACTCCTACTGGGGGAGACACACCGATAAACTCATCTTT
CDR3 protein: CALGEHSYWGRHTDKLIF

J gene: TRDJ1
clone size: large
D gene: -
V gene: TRDV1
CDR3 DNA: TGTGCTCTTGGGGAACGGACTGACTCCTTTATACCGGGACTCATCTTT
CDR3 protein: CALGERTDSFIPGLIF

J gene: TRDJ2
clone size: few
D gene: TRDD3
V gene: TRDV1
CDR3 DNA: TGTGCTCTTGGGACCCCAGAGGGACTGGGGGATACTTTGACTGCACAACTCTTCTTT
CDR3 protein: CALGTPEGLGDTLTAQLFF

J gene: TRDJ3
clone size: large
D gene: TRDD3
V gene: TRAV29/DV5
CDR3 DNA: TGTGCAGCATCCGTACTGGGGGATAGCTCCTGGGACACCCGACAGATGTTTTTC
CDR3 protein: CAASVLGDSSWDTRQMFF

J gene: TRDJ3
clone size: medium-sized
D gene: -
V gene: TRDV2
CDR3 DNA: TGTGCCTGTGACCGGGTATCCTGGGACACCCGACAGATGTTTTTC
CDR3 protein: CACDRVSWDTRQMFF

J gene: TRDJ1
clone size: medium-sized
D gene: TRDD3
V gene: TRDV1
CDR3 DNA: TGTGCTCTTGGGGAACGTTGGAGTACTGGGGGAAACTATTACACCGATAAACTCATCTTT
CDR3 protein: CALGERWSTGGNYYTDKLIF

J gene: TRDJ2
clone size: medium-sized
D gene: TRDD3
V gene: TRDV1
CDR3 DNA: TGTGCTCTTGGGGTGGGGCGCCTTCCTACCTTTACTGGGGGATATATGACAGCACAACTCTTCTTT
CDR3 protein: CALGVGRLPTFTGGYMTAQLFF

J gene: TRDJ2
clone size: medium-sized
D gene: -
V gene: TRDV1
CDR3 DNA: TGTGCTCTTGGGGAACTCTGGCCTAAACGGGCTGGGGCGACAGCACAACTCTTCTTT
CDR3 protein: CALGELWPKRAGATAQLFF

J gene: TRDJ3
clone size: few
D gene: -
V gene: TRDV2
CDR3 DNA: TGTGCCTGTGACCCCGGGGATTTGGGCTCCCGGGACACCCGACAGATGTTTTTC
CDR3 protein: CACDPGDLGSRDTRQMFF

J gene: TRDJ1
clone size: few
D gene: TRDD3
V gene: TRDV1
CDR3 DNA: TGTGCCCTTGGGGAACTGCGGCTTACTGGGGGATACTCTCGACGTAAACTCATCTTT
CDR3 protein: CALGELRLTGGYSRRKLIF

J gene: TRDJ1
clone size: large
D gene: TRDD3
V gene: TRDV1
CDR3 DNA: TGTGCTCTTCTACTGGGGGATAAAGGGGAGTACACCGATAAACTCATCTTT
CDR3 protein: CALLLGDKGEYTDKLIF

J gene: TRDJ1
clone size: -
D gene: TRDD3
V gene: TRDV2
CDR3 DNA: TGTGCCTGTGACGCCCTACTGGGGAACGATAAACCCATCTTT
CDR3 protein: CACDALLGNDKPIF

J gene: TRDJ1
clone size: -
D gene: -
V gene: TRAV29/DV5
CDR3 DNA: -
CDR3 protein: CSVLLCSKRAYWGIRLGNPDKLIF

J gene: TRDJ3
clone size: large
D gene: TRDD3
V gene: TRDV1
CDR3 DNA: TGTGCTCTTGGGGATTCGGTACTGGGGGGCACCCGACAGATGTTTTTC
CDR3 protein: CALGDSVLGGTRQMFF

J gene: TRDJ3
clone size: medium-sized
D gene: -
V gene: TRDV3
CDR3 DNA: TGTGCCTTTGGTGGAGCTTCCTACTTACTGGGGGCCAGCTCCTGGGACACCCGACAGATGTTTTTC
CDR3 protein: CAFGGASYLLGASSWDTRQMFF

J gene: TRDJ1
clone size: medium-sized
D gene: TRDD3
V gene: TRDV3
CDR3 DNA: TGTGCCTGCGGGGGCTTTCCCCCTTACTGGGGACCTGGATCCGATAAACTCATCTTT
CDR3 protein: CACGGFPPYWGPGSDKLIF

J gene: TRDJ3
clone size: few
D gene: TRDD3
V gene: TRDV2
CDR3 DNA: TGTGCCTGTGACTCGGTACTGGGGGACTACTCCTGGGACACCCGACAGATGTTTTTC
CDR3 protein: CACDSVLGDYSWDTRQMFF

J gene: TRDJ1
clone size: medium-sized
D gene: TRDD3
V gene: TRDV3
CDR3 DNA: TGTGCCTTTTCGACTGGGGGATACGCCCATCCTTACACCGATAAACTCATCTTT
CDR3 protein: CAFSTGGYAHPYTDKLIF

J gene: TRDJ3
clone size: -
D gene: TRDD3
V gene: TRDV3
CDR3 DNA: TGTGCCGTAAGCTCCCGGAATATACTGGGGAATATCGGCGCCTGGGACACCCGACCGATGTTTTTC
CDR3 protein: CAVSSRNILGNIGAWDTRPMFF

J gene: TRDJ1
clone size: few
D gene: -
V gene: TRDV1
CDR3 DNA: TGTGCTCTTGGGAAGTTGGGGGGAAAAGTGATATACACCGATAAACTCATCTTT
CDR3 protein: CALGKLGGKVIYTDKLIF

J gene: TRDJ1
clone size: few
D gene: -
V gene: TRDV1
CDR3 DNA: TGTGCTCTTGGGGAAGCTCCGGAGGGGTATCGGGTCACCGGTAAACTCATCTTT
CDR3 protein: CALGEAPEGYRVTGKLIF

J gene: TRDJ1
clone size: medium-sized
D gene: -
V gene: TRDV1
CDR3 DNA: TGTGCTCTTGGGGTTCGCCTTCCCCGAAACACCGATAAACTCATCTTT
CDR3 protein: CALGVRLPRNTDKLIF

J gene: TRDJ3
clone size: medium-sized
D gene: TRDD3
V gene: TRDV2
CDR3 DNA: TGTGCCTGTGACACGGCTGGGGGGAGCTCCTGGGACACCCGACAGATGTTTTTC
CDR3 protein: CACDTAGGSSWDTRQMFF

J gene: TRDJ3
clone size: large
D gene: TRDD3
V gene: TRDV2
CDR3 DNA: TGTGCCTGTGACACTGGGGGATTCTCCTGGGACACCCGACAGATGTTTTTC
CDR3 protein: CACDTGGFSWDTRQMFF

J gene: TRDJ1
clone size: medium-sized
D gene: TRDD3
V gene: TRDV1
CDR3 DNA: TGTGCTCTTGGGGAACTGCCGACTTCTTCCACTGGGGGATACGCGGGTAAACTCATCTTT
CDR3 protein: CALGELPTSSTGGYAGKLIF

J gene: TRDJ3
clone size: few
D gene: TRDD3
V gene: TRDV2
CDR3 DNA: TGTGCCTGTGACACCCGTAGAACTGGGGGATACGCCGGCTCCTGGGACACCCGACAGATGTTTTTC
CDR3 protein: CACDTRRTGGYAGSWDTRQMFF

J gene: TRDJ1
clone size: medium-sized
D gene: -
V gene: TRDV1
CDR3 DNA: TGTGCTCTTGGGGAACTGGATCGGGGGGACCTTCCTATCTACTGGGGGGGCACCGATAAACTCATCTTT
CDR3 protein: CALGELDRGDLPIYWGGTDKLIF

J gene: TRDJ1
clone size: medium-sized
D gene: TRDD3
V gene: TRDV1
CDR3 DNA: TGTGCTCTTGGGAGGCTTCCACTGGGGGATACGTCCCCGCCGTACACCGATAAACTCATCTTT
CDR3 protein: CALGRLPLGDTSPPYTDKLIF